A few counts support the clone carrying this T cell receptor (beta chain). Its target is unknown. This sample was taken from a study of T cell repertoires in cytomegalovirus infection. Looking at the study overall: CMV epitopes used comprised recently identified HLA-C-restricted ones and well-studied HLA-B-restricted ones.

TCRdb used MiXCR to reprocess the reads, holding one entry per CDR3 protein. The sample shows 650,000 to 850,000 distinct CDR3 sequences, 29% of them seen only once. Germline V gene data show CDR1 as SGHDT and CDR2 as YYEEEE. The CDR3 totals 13 residues. The V gene lost 0 bases and the J gene lost 6 bases, with 9 bases spanning the gap. Overall study findings and caveats: The ex vivo response was dominated by HLA-C-restricted CMV-specific TCR beta clonotypes.

The specimen was cultured CD8+ T cells from PBMCs, collected from culture after CMV antigen stimulation. V is TRBV5-6 and J is TRBJ1-2; no definite D call. This sequence was found in a human donor in good health (CMV status not recorded). Some clones in this sample may be carry-over from other donors' samples. CDR3 bases: TGTGCCAGCAGCTTGGTCAGCTCTGATGGCTACACCTTC. Its protein is CASSLVSSDGYTF.